This passage covers 11 T cell receptor beta chains from one sample sequenced in a study of spatial heterogeneity in lung cancer. Each CDR3 protein gets one entry after TCRdb re-called the 5' RACE reads with MiXCR. Altogether tens of thousands of distinct CDR3 sequences are present, 13% being singletons, with the ten largest covering approximately 7%. Time point noted: sample taken at primary tumor resection. Material for sequencing was whole RNA from tumor, nontumor lung or frozen PBMC, left unsorted. Here the sequenced sample was PBMCs, taken at surgery. All receptors come from a male donor with early-stage non-small cell lung cancer.

This clonotype was seen ten or more times. The rearrangement joins TRBV11-2 to TRBJ2-1; D remains ambiguous. The V gene lost 2 bases and the J gene lost 5 bases, with 7 bases spanning the gap. CDR1 is SGHAT and CDR2 is FQNNGV in the germline V gene. This CDR3 spans 13 amino acids. The CDR3 reads CASSLQLDNEQFF. In DNA, the CDR3 is TGTGCCAGCAGCTTACAACTCGACAATGAGCAGTTCTTC.

CDR3 residues: CASTKRDSGNTIYF. CDR3 nucleotide sequence: TGTGCCAGCACTAAAAGGGACTCTGGAAACACCATATATTTT. The V gene is TRBV12-3 or TRBV12-4, the J gene TRBJ1-3; D gene unclear. The V and J ends lost 7 bases and 0 bases respectively, with 10 bases between them. There are 14 residues in the CDR3.

This clonotype was counted ten times or more. The chain employs TRBV18 and TRBJ2-1; 8 bases are shared with TRBD2. The CDR3 has 16 amino acids. J was trimmed by 7 bases and V by 0 bases; bases with no gene match: 8. CDR1 is KGHSH, CDR2 LQKENI, per germline. CDR3 bases: TGTGCCAGCTCACCACCTCCGACGGGAGGGCGGAATGAGCAGTTCTTC. This codes for CASSPPPTGGRNEQFF.

The gene calls are TRBV5-6 and TRBJ2-1; D remains unclear. The CDR3 is 14 amino acids. Germline CDR1 is SGHDT and CDR2 is YYEEEE. The ends were cut back, 0 bases at V and 3 bases at J, with 7 bases in the middle. The chain's CDR3 is CASSLVGGYNEQFF. CDR3 in DNA: TGTGCCAGCAGCTTGGTGGGCGGCTACAATGAGCAGTTCTTC.

The chain couples TRBV11-2 to TRBJ1-2; D ambiguous. The CDR3 contains 13 residues. Trimming took 5 bases from V and 8 from J, leaving 15 bases between them. CDR1 SGHAT and CDR2 FQNNGV come from the germline V gene. CDR3: CASSAGRRRGYTF. CDR3 nucleotide sequence: TGTGCCAGCAGCGCTGGACGGAGACGAGGCTACACCTTC.

This clonotype was detected a few times. The V gene is TRBV7-8, the J gene TRBJ2-6; D may be TRBD1 or TRBD2 (5 bases each). This CDR3 region has 16 residues. Germline V CDR1 and CDR2: SGHVS, FQNEAQ. Between the trimmed V and J ends, which lost 2 bases and 0 bases, there was a span of 8 bases. The DNA for the CDR3 is TGTGCCAGCAGCTTACGGGGCAGCTCTGGGGCCAACGTCCTGACTTTC. Its translation is CASSLRGSSGANVLTF.

V is TRBV5-1 and J is TRBJ2-2; D unclear. Between the trimmed V and J ends, which lost 0 bases and 3 bases, there was a span of 9 bases. Germline V gene data show CDR1 as SGHRS and CDR2 as YFSETQ. This CDR3 contains 15 residues. The CDR3 coding sequence is TGCGCCAGCAGCTTGGGGGATTACGACACCGGGGAGCTGTTTTTT. Translating it yields CASSLGDYDTGELFF.

This clonotype has a count of ten or more. The chain has TRBV9 and TRBJ2-7; 7 nucleotides align to TRBD2. Per germline, CDR1 SGDLS and CDR2 YYNGEE. Trimming removed 0 bases from V and 0 bases from J; junction bases left unmatched: 3. This CDR3 region has 15 residues. CDR3 amino acids: CASSVEGGGSYEQYF. CDR3 DNA: TGTGCCAGCAGCGTAGAGGGCGGGGGCTCCTACGAGCAGTACTTC.

The table lists this clonotype with many counts. The V call is TRBV3-1, the J call TRBJ2-7; 10 bases agree with TRBD1. The trim removed 6 bases at V and 6 bases at J, leaving 11 bases unmatched. Germline loops: CDR1 LGHDT, CDR2 YNNKEL (reference sequence). The CDR3 totals 15 residues. CDR3 coding DNA: TGTGCCAGCAGACTACACGGACAGGGGGTCATCGAGCAGTACTTC. Its protein is CASRLHGQGVIEQYF.

This clonotype was seen a handful of times. The rearrangement joins TRBV15 to TRBJ2-1; maybe TRBD2 (6 bases). Trimming took off 10 bases at V and 6 bases at J, with 13 bases between the two ends. The germline CDR1 and CDR2 sequences are LNHNV and YYDKDF (reference sequence). This CDR3 has 12 amino acids. The CDR3 bases are TGTGCCATCTCGGGGGATTTCAATGAGCAGTTCTTC. This sequence encodes CAISGDFNEQFF.

This clonotype occurred once. The chain has TRBV20-1 and TRBJ1-4; TRBD1 aligns across 8 bases. The CDR3 covers 14 residues. Trimming cost V 8 bases and J 1 base; bases outside gene matches: 6. From germline, CDR1 is DFQATT and CDR2 SNEGSKA (reference sequence). CDR3 bases: TGCAGTCCCACAGGGGGGGTAACTAATGAAAAACTGTTTTTT. Protein product: CSPTGGVTNEKLFF.